This record looks at one T cell receptor (beta chain) sequence and its context. This clone showed up just once. The target of this receptor is not known. Per-nucleotide qualities are absent, and no much larger clonotype sits a single base away. The data originate from a study of cytomegalovirus exposure and HLA in healthy donors (dated by TCRdb to 2016 to 2017). Background for the entire study: An earlier analysis of 587 of the donors reported 250 to 350 Gb of sequence data and approximately 110 million unique TCR beta sequences from about 200 million T cells. Approximately 330 gigabases of sequencing data and around 85 million unique TCR sequences made up an early release that covered around 640 HLA-typed donors. The genetic ancestry cluster associated with self-reported Caucasian donors included 81% of the 398 genotyped donors. The aim of the study was to test whether cataloging public T cell receptors could identify signatures of past pathogen exposure. The study profiled the T cell repertoires of fewer than 850 subjects by immunosequencing and related them to cytomegalovirus serostatus. Along with the roughly 700-subject first cohort, a separate validation cohort of 120 different subjects was used. The study combined high-throughput TCR immunosequencing, statistical association of individual TCRs with disease status, and machine learning to predict cytomegalovirus infection status. In a later analysis, previously published TCR beta repertoires from 550 to 700 donors were re-analyzed and high-resolution HLA genotyping was added so that TCR occurrence patterns could be studied. The later analysis used no new phenotypic data to find candidate immune exposures, relying instead on TCR beta sequences and their occurrence across donors. An earlier analysis of several hundred of the donors used high-throughput TCR beta sequencing to judge whether each TCR beta V gene segment behaved as functional or pseudogenic. Donor age, sex, ethnicity and CMV serostatus were compiled together with the repertoire data. A later genetic analysis used genome-wide SNP genotypes for about three fifths of the 666 donors, treating that subset as a discovery cohort. All discovery cohort repertoires had been generated on a single sequencing platform. Both class I and class II loci were covered by HLA typing, at four-digit resolution. The number of donors typed differed by locus, with about 629-630 for A, B, C, DRB1 and DQB1, approximately 500 for DQA1, about 610 for DPA1, and some 440 for DPB1. Four to six DR-DQ haplotypes were handled as single units for association and clustering, since linkage in the cohort was strong. Across around 400 genotyped donors of the cohort, an average of roughly 200,000 unique TCR beta nucleotide sequences per donor were sequenced, and about a sixth of those sequences were non-productive. Overall study results and their limits: The study listed 164 TCR beta chains as associated with cytomegalovirus. The authors suggested that the approach could potentially be generalized to other disease states and immunological phenotypes. The classifier was reported to diagnose cytomegalovirus status with high specificity and sensitivity in both the original cohort and the validation cohort. In a later analysis, HLA-associated TCR beta chains showed more clonal expansion and lower generation probabilities than non-associated chains that were equally common. Seventeen rarely observed V segments, including chromosome 9 orphons, were excluded from the earlier analysis of a few hundred of the donors because counts were too low. In a later analysis, most CMV-associated TCR beta chains were found to appear HLA-restricted, with HLA associations seemingly driven largely by CMV exposure. In vitro tests confirmed that a few of the cytomegalovirus-associated TCR beta chains recognize cytomegalovirus antigens. In a later analysis, several top co-occurrence clusters were reported to appear linked to parvovirus B19, influenza, CMV and Epstein-Barr virus. Correlated functional status among segregating V segments might be attributable to linkage disequilibrium, but an unknown experimental factor could not be ruled out. At a false discovery rate of 0.05, a later analysis linked fewer than 20,000 TCR beta sequences to specific HLA alleles. Roughly uniform sequencing depth across donors was assumed in presence/absence analyses, although this assumption may not hold. When HLA alleles, especially DR and DQ, strongly co-occurred, TCR associations were difficult to assign to individual alleles. Most TCR sequences were seen in very few donors, while some public TCRs were found in many individuals. A further reported finding was that TCR beta sequences accurately predicted the HLA-A and HLA-B alleles for most subjects in the first cohort. This cohort had only TCR beta chains sequenced, and the lack of alpha or paired-chain data limited which features could be detected. Compared with the roughly 600-donor mean, donors in an Asian-associated ancestry cluster had fewer N-insertions in productive TCRs, according to a later genetic analysis. A group of highly shared sequence variants was considered likely to be a technical artifact of the sequencing pipeline. For the cohort, immune exposure information was limited to CMV serostatus. Because HLA typing was missing for some donors at each locus, association tests included only the typed subset. A later analysis found that TCR association rates varied across HLA loci, with DRB1 alleles showing the most associated TCRs and HLA-C alleles the fewest. A later genetic analysis associated a missense DCLRE1C variant with V-gene and J-gene trimming of TCR beta chains, and an independent cohort replicated the association. Some IMGT-functional V segments, including TRBV6-2 and TRBV6-3, could not be distinguished by the 87-base-pair reads and were therefore excluded. Broadly in line with IMGT annotations, most TCR beta V segments showed up in productive rearrangements about 87% or about 30% of the time in an earlier analysis of 450 to 600 of the donors.

The protocol used for the library was the immunoSEQ multiplex PCR assay. The multiplex PCR relied on a mix of 60 forward primers for TCR Vbeta segments and 13 reverse primers for TCR Jbeta segments. A multiplex PCR assay on genomic DNA amplified the CDR3 region of rearranged TCR beta genes. Amplified TCR beta libraries were sequenced as 87-base-pair reads on the Illumina HiSeq System. Turning to the authors' computational methods: Across the 500 to 750 repertoires, a later analysis counted 60 million to 90 million unique TCR beta chains, 8.5 million to 12 million of which were shared by at least two donors. A nearest-neighbor algorithm error-corrected the raw reads and collapsed the reads into unique sequences, merging closely related sequences to remove PCR and sequencing errors. Alignment of CDR3 sequences to IMGT reference sequences was used to assign V, D and J gene segments. Each retained sequence needed at least a six-nucleotide match to both a V gene segment and a J gene segment. A rearrangement was called productive if the CDR3 had no stop codons and remained in frame with V and J, and every other rearrangement was called non-productive. CDR3 was defined according to IMGT convention as the region running from the second conserved V-encoded cysteine to the conserved J-encoded phenylalanine. The earlier analysis of 500 to 650 of the donors excluded any sequence lacking an unambiguous match to a single V gene segment. An earlier analysis of 587 of the donors classified V segments as functional when productive rearrangements were above 56.7% and as segregating when the standard deviation between donors was above 5%. A statistical classification framework was developed to diagnose cytomegalovirus status using the catalog of TCR beta chain sequences. In a later analysis, V and J genes were assigned by comparing TCR nucleotide sequences against IMGT/GENE-DB human TR gene sequences. A later analysis assigned CDR3 sequences and most-parsimonious VDJ recombination scenarios with the TCRdist pipeline. A later analysis defined each TCR beta chain by its CDR3 amino acid sequence plus V-gene family, and excluded reads lacking a unique V-gene family. To address suspected cross-contamination and a sequencing artifact, a later analysis removed a few hundred highly shared, low-generation-probability nucleotide sequences. In a later analysis, a clonal expansion index was calculated for each public chain from normalized within-repertoire ranks of inferred template counts. A later analysis computed generation probabilities with a VDJ recombination model fitted to out-of-frame rearrangements, and checked the results against IGoR. Hypergeometric tests were used in a later analysis to score TCR-TCR, TCR-HLA and TCR-CMV co-occurrence, with a repertoire-size bias correction applied to the TCR pairs. To estimate false discovery rates, a later analysis permuted the HLA or CMV assignments 20 times. In a later analysis, co-occurring TCRs were grouped using DBSCAN, and TCRdist sequence similarity was added for clustering within HLA-allele-positive subsets. Repertoires with fewer than 30,000 or more than 120,000 public chains, plus five repertoires with anomalous nucleotide sharing, were excluded from co-occurrence clustering. What TCRdb holds here is the immuneACCESS table cut down to in-frame rearrangements. Part of the clones is not present; checked against another copy, under half of the missing clones reflect an unresolved V gene, and the others are unexplained. That table gives V, J and clone size, and the DNA gave D and trimming. Here the sample has roughly 43,000 clones; roughly 60% occur a single time. The top ten hold about 8.7% of the sample.

From its cysteine to its phenylalanine, the CDR3 spans 15 amino acids. The only DNA kept is the CDR3, 45 bases in frame from the first base. CDR1 and CDR2, per the germline V gene, are MDHEN and SYDVKM. The germline V and J ends show losses of 5 bases and 3 bases respectively, and no gene match explains 4 bases of the junction. The cohort was made up of 500 to 800 healthy bone marrow donors. Cohort members were all nominally healthy when sampled, although unrecorded immune exposures were likely present. Of the approximately 610 cohort members, about 280 had positive CMV serostatus and approximately 360 had negative CMV serostatus, and CMV serostatus was not recorded for the donor. Each donor provided a peripheral blood sample, and peripheral blood mononuclear cells were used for TCR beta sequencing. The Qiagen DNeasy Blood Extraction Kit was used to extract genomic DNA from the blood cell samples.

The chain links TRBV28 with TRBJ1-5, with 10 central nucleotides matching TRBD1. Sequenced: PBMCs. The clonotype originates from a human donor in good health. The CDR3 region reads CASSPGTGDNQPQHF. The DNA reads as follows: TGTGCCAGCAGTCCCGGGACAGGGGACAATCAGCCCCAGCATTTT.